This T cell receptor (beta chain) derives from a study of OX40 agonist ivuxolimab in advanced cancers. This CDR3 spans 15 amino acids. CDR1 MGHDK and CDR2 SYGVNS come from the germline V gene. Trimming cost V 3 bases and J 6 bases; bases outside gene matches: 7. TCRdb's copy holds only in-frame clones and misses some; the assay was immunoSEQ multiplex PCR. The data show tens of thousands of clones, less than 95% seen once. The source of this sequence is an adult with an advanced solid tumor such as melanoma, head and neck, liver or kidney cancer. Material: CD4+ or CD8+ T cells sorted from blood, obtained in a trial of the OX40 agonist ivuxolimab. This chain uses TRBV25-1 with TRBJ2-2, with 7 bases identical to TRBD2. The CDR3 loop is CASSDVGRRAGELFF. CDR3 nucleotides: TGTGCCAGCAGTGATGTCGGGAGGAGGGCCGGGGAGCTGTTTTTT.